Listed below are T cell receptor beta chains from one sample, sequenced in a study of neurological immune-mediated disorders. TCRdb passed the 5' RACE reads through MiXCR, listing each CDR3 protein once. The repertoire consists of tens of thousands of distinct CDR3 sequences, with 10% occurring once and the leading ten covering about 20%. The sequenced sample consisted of PBMCs. The receptors were gathered from a woman in her forties with HTLV-1-associated myelopathy (HAM/TSP). Both conserved end residues are part of each CDR3. D genes are given only for firm matches. Clone size, where shown, is once, few, many, or a class for clones that have expanded.

v_call	d_call	j_call	clone_size	cdr3_aa	cdr3_nt
TRBV4-2	.	TRBJ2-7	.	CASSCGVGSYEQYF	TGTGCCAGCAGCTGTGGGGTAGGCTCCTACGAGCAGTACTTC
TRBV7-8	TRBD2	TRBJ2-1	many	CASGIRTSGAPYNEQFF	TGTGCCAGCGGCATCCGGACTAGCGGGGCCCCCTACAATGAGCAGTTCTTC
TRBV5-1	.	TRBJ2-7	many	CASSLAGAGFNDEQYF	TGCGCCAGCAGCTTGGCCGGGGCAGGGTTCAACGACGAGCAGTACTTC
TRBV27	.	TRBJ2-7	many	CASRPRGYHYEQYF	TGTGCCAGCAGACCTCGTGGGTACCACTACGAGCAGTACTTC
TRBV12-3/TRBV12-4	TRBD2	TRBJ2-2	many	CASSLVAGGTNTGELFF	TGTGCCAGCAGTTTAGTTGCGGGGGGCACGAACACCGGGGAGCTGTTTTTT
TRBV6-2/TRBV6-3	TRBD1	TRBJ1-5	many	CASSGTGRNQPQHF	TGTGCCAGCAGCGGGACAGGGCGCAATCAGCCCCAGCATTTT
TRBV12-3/TRBV12-4	TRBD1	TRBJ1-5	many	CASSLGLGGSQPQHF	TGTGCCAGCAGCCTTGGCTTAGGGGGCAGTCAGCCCCAGCATTTT
TRBV5-1	.	TRBJ1-1	.	CASLAEETEAFF	TGCGCCAGCTTGGCCGAGGAGACAGAAGCTTTCTTT
TRBV7-8	.	TRBJ1-5	many	CASSLAGLYGNQPQHF	TGTGCCAGCAGCTTAGCAGGACTTTATGGCAATCAGCCCCAGCATTTT
TRBV20-1	.	TRBJ2-1	many	CSAPPDLRTVNNEQFF	TGCAGTGCTCCACCCGACCTTCGGACAGTGAACAATGAGCAGTTCTTC
TRBV20-1	TRBD2	TRBJ2-5	.	CSAPAPLAGFQETQYF	TGCAGTGCCCCAGCCCCACTAGCGGGGTTTCAAGAGACCCAGTACTTC
TRBV12-3/TRBV12-4	.	TRBJ2-1	many	CASRVLTSNEQFF	TGTGCCAGCCGGGTCCTAACCAGTAATGAGCAGTTCTTC
TRBV6-2/TRBV6-3	.	TRBJ1-5	many	CASSQYRVNQPQHF	TGTGCCAGCAGTCAATACAGGGTAAATCAGCCCCAGCATTTT
TRBV20-1	TRBD2	TRBJ2-1	.	CSARVVAGGQGFYNEQFF	TGCAGTGCTAGAGTAGTAGCGGGGGGCCAGGGGTTCTACAATGAGCAGTTCTTC
TRBV18	.	TRBJ2-3	many	CASSPGGGRRSTDTQYF	TGTGCCAGCTCACCGGGAGGGGGCAGGAGGAGCACAGATACGCAGTATTTT
TRBV20-1	.	TRBJ2-3	many	CSARNPGVNTDTQYF	TGCAGTGCTAGGAATCCGGGGGTGAACACAGATACGCAGTATTTT
TRBV6-2/TRBV6-3	.	TRBJ1-1	many	CASSYSGGRNTEAFF	TGTGCCAGCAGTTACTCGGGGGGGCGGAACACTGAAGCTTTCTTT
TRBV9	.	TRBJ2-1	many	CASSPRGFSYNEQFF	TGTGCCAGCAGCCCCAGGGGTTTCTCCTACAATGAGCAGTTCTTC
TRBV9	TRBD2	TRBJ2-3	many	CASSAAGGGTDTQYF	TGTGCCAGCAGCGCGGCGGGGGGCGGCACAGATACGCAGTATTTT
TRBV10-2	.	TRBJ2-7	many	CASSDRRPPYEQYF	TGCGCCAGCAGTGATCGGAGGCCACCCTACGAGCAGTACTTC
TRBV4-3	TRBD1	TRBJ1-1	many	CASSQDRGDRREAFF	TGCGCCAGCAGCCAAGATAGGGGGGACAGGCGGGAAGCTTTCTTT
TRBV2	.	TRBJ2-7	many	CASSIRTGSYEQYF	TGTGCCAGCAGTATCCGGACGGGATCCTACGAGCAGTACTTC
TRBV6-5	.	TRBJ2-7	.	CASQETGELYF	TGTGCCAGCCAAGAAACCGGGGAGCTGTACTTC
TRBV12-3/TRBV12-4	TRBD1	TRBJ1-2	medium-sized	CASSPDDREGYGYTF	TGTGCCAGCAGTCCCGACGACAGGGAAGGGTATGGCTACACCTTC
TRBV5-5	TRBD1	TRBJ2-5	many	CASSPGTGGETQYF	TGTGCCAGCAGCCCAGGGACAGGGGGCGAGACCCAGTACTTC
TRBV12-3/TRBV12-4	.	TRBJ2-5	many	CASSLQSQETQYF	TGTGCCAGCAGTTTACAGAGCCAAGAGACCCAGTACTTC
TRBV5-1	TRBD1	TRBJ1-2	many	CASSYTGGGSYGYTF	TGCGCCAGCAGCTATACAGGGGGCGGATCGTATGGCTACACCTTC
TRBV12-3/TRBV12-4	.	TRBJ1-2	many	CASTQGRNPNYGYTF	TGTGCCAGCACCCAAGGACGGAACCCTAACTATGGCTACACCTTC
TRBV28	.	TRBJ1-2	many	CASSFGSSYGYTF	TGTGCCAGCAGTTTCGGGTCAAGCTATGGCTACACCTTC
TRBV3-2	.	TRBJ2-3	few	CASSPSRTSSVSDTQYF	TGTGCCAGCAGCCCAAGTAGGACTAGCAGCGTCTCAGATACGCAGTATTTT
TRBV20-1	.	TRBJ2-7	many	CSVSDPSYFSYEQYF	TGCAGTGTATCGGACCCGTCTTATTTCTCCTACGAGCAGTACTTC
TRBV5-1	TRBD2	TRBJ2-7	many	CASSLGLAGNYEQYF	TGCGCCAGCAGCTTGGGGCTAGCGGGGAACTACGAGCAGTACTTC
TRBV12-5	.	TRBJ2-1	.	CASGLVLSGSYNELFF	TGTGCTAGTGGTTTGGTACTAAGTGGGTCCTACAATGAGTTGTTCTTC
TRBV24-1	TRBD1	TRBJ1-1	many	CATSDSQGAGTEAFF	TGTGCCACCAGTGATTCCCAGGGGGCGGGCACTGAAGCTTTCTTT
TRBV10-2	TRBD2	TRBJ2-1	many	CASSETPASGARSYEQFF	TGCGCCAGCAGTGAGACTCCGGCTAGCGGGGCCCGGTCATATGAGCAGTTCTTC
TRBV10-3	.	TRBJ2-3	many	CAQGASPDTQYF	TGTGCCCAGGGTGCTAGCCCAGATACGCAGTATTTT
TRBV20-1	.	TRBJ1-4	many	CSAQGRSNEKLFF	TGCAGTGCGCAGGGTCGGTCTAATGAAAAACTGTTTTTT
TRBV4-1	.	TRBJ2-7	many	CASSLRGGVEQYF	TGCGCCAGCAGCCTTAGGGGGGGAGTCGAGCAGTACTTC
TRBV7-2	TRBD2	TRBJ2-1	.	CASSWTSSMRNEQFF	TGTGCCAGCAGCTGGACTAGCTCCATGAGGAATGAGCAGTTCTTC
TRBV7-2	.	TRBJ1-5	many	CASSEQLNQPQHF	TGTGCCAGCAGCGAACAGTTAAATCAGCCCCAGCATTTT
TRBV6-6	.	TRBJ1-2	many	CASSYGGEKGYTF	TGTGCCAGCAGTTACGGGGGGGAGAAGGGCTACACCTTC
TRBV7-2	.	TRBJ1-1	many	CASRLQMNTEAFF	TGTGCCAGCAGATTACAAATGAACACTGAAGCTTTCTTT
TRBV2	.	TRBJ2-2	many	CASSERLYTGELFF	TGTGCCAGCAGTGAGCGGTTATACACCGGGGAGCTGTTTTTT
TRBV7-2	TRBD2	TRBJ2-3	many	CASSPRTSGRSTDTQYF	TGTGCCAGCAGCCCCCGGACTAGCGGGCGTAGCACAGATACGCAGTATTTT
TRBV5-1	TRBD2	TRBJ2-7	.	CASSYAGDSYEQYF	TGCGCCAGCAGCTACGCGGGGGACTCCTACGAGCAGTACTTC
TRBV20-1	.	TRBJ1-2	many	CSARDGWGYTF	TGCAGTGCTAGAGATGGCTGGGGCTACACCTTC
TRBV7-2	.	TRBJ2-2	many	CASSQSGSVGGELFF	TGTGCCAGCAGCCAAAGCGGTAGCGTGGGCGGGGAGCTGTTTTTT
TRBV3-1	.	TRBJ1-6	many	CASSQGGGRHSPLHF	TGTGCCAGCAGCCAAGGGGGGGGGAGACATTCACCCCTCCACTTT
TRBV12-3/TRBV12-4	TRBD2	TRBJ2-7	many	CASSFQGGGISYEQYF	TGTGCCAGCAGTTTTCAGGGCGGGGGTATTAGCTACGAGCAGTACTTC
TRBV11-2	TRBD2	TRBJ2-1	many	CASSLALAGLAAEQFF	TGTGCCAGCAGCTTAGCACTCGCCGGACTAGCGGCCGAGCAGTTCTTC
TRBV9	.	TRBJ1-1	medium-sized	CASSAWDGNTEAFF	TGTGCCAGCAGCGCGTGGGATGGGAACACTGAAGCTTTCTTT
TRBV29-1	TRBD2	TRBJ2-1	many	CSVVLAGGYAYNEQFF	TGCAGCGTCGTCCTAGCGGGGGGCTATGCCTACAATGAGCAGTTCTTC
TRBV6-2/TRBV6-3	TRBD2	TRBJ2-3	many	CASRERLASDTQYF	TGTGCCAGCAGGGAACGACTAGCATCAGATACGCAGTATTTT
TRBV6-2/TRBV6-3	.	TRBJ1-2	many	CASRVQGNYGYTF	TGTGCCAGCAGGGTCCAGGGAAACTATGGCTACACCTTC